This T cell receptor (beta chain) comes out of a study of CD8 T cells in Susac syndrome. Germline CDR1 SGHKS, CDR2 YYEKEE (reference sequence). The V end was cut by 0 bases, the J end by 5 bases, with 10 bases between. The CDR3 totals 14 residues. The authors sequenced TCR beta from blood CD8+ and CD4+ T cells. The controls, all healthy donors, were matched for age and sex. TEMRA cells underwent FACS enrichment and CD8+ and CD4+ T cells underwent negative isolation. With random hexamers, reverse transcription was performed on roughly 0.45 to 1 ug of RNA. It was immunoSEQ multiplex PCR that amplified TCR beta CDR3 across 54 Vbeta and 13 Jbeta. TCRdb redid the calling of the immunoSEQ multiplex PCR reads with MiXCR, one entry per CDR3 protein. The sample lists roughly 120,000 distinct CDR3 sequences; 94% were seen once.

The rearrangement joins TRBV5-5 to TRBJ2-3; D not certain. This TCR derives from a human donor in good health. The material sequenced was CD4+ T cells from PBMCs. The CDR3 DNA reads TGTGCCAGCAGCTTGGGCGGCTCTGGAGATACGCAGTATTTT. Translation gives CASSLGGSGDTQYF.